This T cell receptor beta chain is from a study of sequential checkpoint blockade in melanoma. Stated treatment: randomized to nivolumab then ipilimumab (arm A) or the reverse (arm B). Germline V CDR1 and CDR2: GTSNPN, SVGIG (reference sequence). This CDR3 is built from 15 residues. Trimming removed 2 bases at V and 0 bases at J, with 13 bases between. Clones were sequenced by immunoSEQ multiplex PCR, and TCRdb holds only the in-frame ones, with some missing. The sample holds about 12,000 clones, approximately 62% seen once. The sample consisted of CD8+ T cells sorted from blood (inferred from file names), taken from a patient given nivolumab and ipilimumab in sequence. The chain is built from TRBV30 and TRBJ1-1; no clear D. The origin of this receptor is a human donor with melanoma. CDR3 region: CAWSSRALMNTEAFF. The CDR3 nucleotides are TGTGCCTGGAGTTCCCGAGCCCTCATGAACACTGAAGCTTTCTTT.